What follows are 6 T cell receptor beta chains derived from one specimen sequenced in a study of blood T cell repertoires in COVID-19 (dated by TCRdb to about 2020). Library preparation was by the immunoSEQ multiplex PCR assay. TCRdb provides this immuneACCESS table in a form limited to in-frame rearrangements. Some clones are lacking; in checked studies, under half of them reflect an unresolved V gene, and why the rest are absent is not known. In this sample the table shows approximately 190,000 clones, about 88% of which occur a single time. About 22% of the sample comes from the top ten. Sequencing input: PBMCs or T cells enriched from blood (not recorded which). The origin of the receptors is a woman aged 40 to 50 in a cohort exposed to, infected with or recovered from COVID-19 (not recorded which).

This chain uses TRBV6-5 with TRBJ1-2; 7 nucleotides agree with TRBD1. V shed 7 bases and J 4 bases; nucleotides not matched to a gene: 12. The CDR3 sequence is 15 residues long. Germline V gene sequence: CDR1 MNHEY, CDR2 SVGAGI. CDR3 nucleotides: TGTGCCAGCACAAACTGGGGCAGGGGGATCTATGGCTACACCTTC. This sequence encodes CASTNWGRGIYGYTF.

The rearrangement links TRBV7-8 to TRBJ2-7; 11 bases are a match to TRBD1. The CDR3 is 15 residues long. Germline assignment: CDR1 SGHVS and CDR2 FQNEAQ. With 4 bases clipped from V and 6 bases from J, the junction kept 8 bases outside the gene matches. The CDR3: CASSSPGQGGLEQYF. DNA of the CDR3: TGTGCCAGCAGCTCCCCGGGACAGGGGGGTCTCGAGCAGTACTTC.

This chain uses TRBV28 with TRBJ1-4, with TRBD1 matching over 8 bases. In germline, CDR1 is MDHEN, CDR2 SYDVKM. This CDR3 has 13 amino acids. The trim removed 8 bases at V and 7 bases at J, leaving 6 bases unmatched. CDR3 sequence (DNA): TGTGCCAGCGGGAACAGGGGGTCTGAAAAACTGTTTTTT. Protein product: CASGNRGSEKLFF.

The J gene is TRBJ2-1, the V gene TRBV11-3, with D possibly TRBD2 on 6 matching bases. V lost 5 bases to trimming and J lost 6 bases, with 14 bases between them. Germline assignment: CDR1 SGHNT and CDR2 YENEEA. The CDR3 covers 14 residues. The CDR3 sequence: CASSHSGLGNEQFF. CDR3 in DNA: TGTGCCAGCAGCCATAGCGGATTAGGCAATGAGCAGTTCTTC.

V and J are TRBV11-2 and TRBJ2-5; D may be TRBD1 (5 bases). This CDR3 comprises 15 residues. Trimming removed 3 bases from V and 2 bases from J, with 13 bases in between. Germline CDR1 and CDR2: SGHAT and FQNNGV. The CDR3 DNA sequence: TGTGCCAGCAGCTTTAGGTCCAGGGTACAAGAGACCCAGTACTTC. It yields the protein CASSFRSRVQETQYF.

This clone has only a few counts. The chain has TRBV10-2 and TRBJ2-3, with TRBD2 matching over 9 bases. CDR1 WSHSY and CDR2 SAAADI come from the germline V gene. The V gene end was trimmed by 6 bases and the J gene end by 4 bases; junction bases not matched to a gene: 5. The CDR3 contains 14 residues. The CDR3 sequence is CASRLAGVADTQYF. The DNA for the CDR3 is TGCGCCAGCAGGTTAGCGGGAGTTGCAGATACGCAGTATTTT.